This is a list of T cell receptor beta chains from one sample in a study of blood T cells in healthy people across ages. TCRdb reprocessed the 5' RACE reads with MiXCR, giving one entry per CDR3 protein. The sample includes 800,000 to 900,000 distinct CDR3 sequences, under 80% of them seen just once. Input material: blood. These receptors were taken from a man younger than 45 in good health. CDR3s include the opening cysteine and the closing phenylalanine or tryptophan. A D gene is named only where the DNA matches it firmly. Some rows have no size entry. The others give once, few or many, or a class for an expanded clone.

cdr3_aa: CASSYSTGRVVNEKLFF; cdr3_nt: TGTGCCAGCAGTTACTCGACAGGGCGAGTAGTTAATGAAAAACTGTTTTTT; v_call: TRBV6-6; d_call: TRBD1; cdr3_length: 17; j_call: TRBJ1-4; clone_size: .
cdr3_aa: CASSLELGRLYGYTF; cdr3_nt: TGTGCCAGCAGCTTAGAACTTGGTCGGCTCTATGGCTACACCTTC; v_call: TRBV7-2; d_call: .; cdr3_length: 15; j_call: TRBJ1-2; clone_size: once
cdr3_aa: CASSQDSSRRGGPADTQYF; cdr3_nt: TGCGCCAGCAGCCAAGATTCCTCGCGGCGGGGGGGCCCGGCAGATACGCAGTATTTT; v_call: TRBV4-3; d_call: TRBD2; cdr3_length: 19; j_call: TRBJ2-3; clone_size: .
cdr3_aa: CASSPRVGLAGNQETQYF; cdr3_nt: TGTGCCAGCAGCCCCCGTGTTGGACTAGCGGGAAACCAAGAGACCCAGTACTTC; v_call: TRBV11-2; d_call: TRBD2; cdr3_length: 18; j_call: TRBJ2-5; clone_size: .
cdr3_aa: CASSERWYQGPYNEQFF; cdr3_nt: TGTGCCAGCAGTGAAAGGTGGTACCAGGGCCCCTACAATGAGCAGTTCTTC; v_call: TRBV6-1; d_call: .; cdr3_length: 17; j_call: TRBJ2-1; clone_size: .
cdr3_aa: CSVDRGRGETQYF; cdr3_nt: TGCAGCGTTGACAGGGGCCGGGGAGAGACCCAGTACTTC; v_call: TRBV29-1; d_call: .; cdr3_length: 13; j_call: TRBJ2-5; clone_size: .
cdr3_aa: CSAIPTGPQETQYF; cdr3_nt: TGCAGTGCTATCCCGACAGGGCCACAAGAGACCCAGTACTTC; v_call: TRBV20-1; d_call: TRBD1; cdr3_length: 14; j_call: TRBJ2-5; clone_size: .
cdr3_aa: CASIPRGGADTQYF; cdr3_nt: TGTGCCAGCATCCCCCGGGGGGGAGCAGATACGCAGTATTTT; v_call: TRBV7-9; d_call: TRBD2; cdr3_length: 14; j_call: TRBJ2-3; clone_size: once
cdr3_aa: CASSPRGGAKNIQYF; cdr3_nt: TGTGCCAGCAGCCCCCGCGGGGGGGCCAAAAACATTCAGTACTTC; v_call: TRBV9; d_call: TRBD2; cdr3_length: 15; j_call: TRBJ2-4; clone_size: .
cdr3_aa: CASTTGQFNEQFF; cdr3_nt: TGTGCCAGCACGACAGGTCAATTCAATGAGCAGTTCTTC; v_call: TRBV7-9; d_call: .; cdr3_length: 13; j_call: TRBJ2-1; clone_size: few
cdr3_aa: CASSRAVYEQYF; cdr3_nt: TGTGCCAGCAGCCGGGCCGTATACGAGCAGTACTTC; v_call: TRBV5-6; d_call: .; cdr3_length: 12; j_call: TRBJ2-7; clone_size: .
cdr3_aa: CASSDGTGAGEQFF; cdr3_nt: TGTGCCAGCAGTGATGGGACAGGGGCCGGAGAGCAGTTCTTC; v_call: TRBV2; d_call: TRBD1; cdr3_length: 14; j_call: TRBJ2-1; clone_size: few
cdr3_aa: CSASSDGQETQYF; cdr3_nt: TGCAGTGCTAGCTCGGACGGCCAAGAGACCCAGTACTTC; v_call: TRBV20-1; d_call: .; cdr3_length: 13; j_call: TRBJ2-5; clone_size: .
cdr3_aa: CASSQAATWTGDDEQFF; cdr3_nt: TGCGCCAGCAGCCAAGCAGCTACGTGGACTGGGGATGATGAGCAGTTCTTC; v_call: TRBV4-3; d_call: .; cdr3_length: 17; j_call: TRBJ2-1; clone_size: .
cdr3_aa: CSARNRGQASEANVLTF; cdr3_nt: TGCAGTGCTAGAAACAGGGGACAGGCCTCTGAGGCCAACGTCCTGACTTTC; v_call: TRBV20-1; d_call: TRBD1; cdr3_length: 17; j_call: TRBJ2-6; clone_size: .
cdr3_aa: CASSQGHQSGYTF; cdr3_nt: TGCGCCAGCAGCCAAGGGCACCAGTCGGGCTACACCTTC; v_call: TRBV4-3; d_call: .; cdr3_length: 13; j_call: TRBJ1-2; clone_size: few
cdr3_aa: CASSQENRGSPLHF; cdr3_nt: TGCGCCAGCAGCCAAGAGAACAGGGGATCACCCCTCCACTTT; v_call: TRBV4-3; d_call: TRBD1; cdr3_length: 14; j_call: TRBJ1-6; clone_size: .
cdr3_aa: CAISDQGQGFEETQYF; cdr3_nt: TGTGCCATCAGTGACCAAGGACAGGGTTTCGAGGAGACCCAGTACTTC; v_call: TRBV10-3; d_call: TRBD1; cdr3_length: 16; j_call: TRBJ2-5; clone_size: few
cdr3_aa: CASRAGQGQGYEQYF; cdr3_nt: TGTGCCAGCAGGGCCGGACAGGGTCAAGGCTACGAGCAGTACTTC; v_call: TRBV6-2/TRBV6-3; d_call: TRBD1; cdr3_length: 15; j_call: TRBJ2-7; clone_size: few
cdr3_aa: CASSPDRRGPQHF; cdr3_nt: TGTGCCAGCAGTCCGGACAGGCGAGGGCCCCAGCATTTT; v_call: TRBV12-3/TRBV12-4; d_call: TRBD1; cdr3_length: 13; j_call: TRBJ1-5; clone_size: few
cdr3_aa: CASSFGASREQYF; cdr3_nt: TGTGCCAGCAGTTTCGGGGCTTCCCGGGAGCAGTACTTC; v_call: TRBV12-3/TRBV12-4; d_call: .; cdr3_length: 13; j_call: TRBJ2-5; clone_size: .
cdr3_aa: CASSPSGAISGANVLTF; cdr3_nt: TGTGCCAGCAGCCCTAGCGGGGCCATCTCTGGGGCCAACGTCCTGACTTTC; v_call: TRBV6-2/TRBV6-3; d_call: TRBD2; cdr3_length: 17; j_call: TRBJ2-6; clone_size: .
cdr3_aa: CSARPPLAGGHHNEQFF; cdr3_nt: TGCAGTGCTAGGCCCCCACTGGCGGGGGGGCACCACAATGAGCAGTTCTTC; v_call: TRBV20-1; d_call: TRBD2; cdr3_length: 17; j_call: TRBJ2-1; clone_size: .